This TCR beta chain was documented in a study of blood T cell repertoires in COVID-19. Across the study: COVID-19 samples collected from the United States, Italy and Spain covered acute and convalescent phases.

Data came from immunoSEQ multiplex PCR; TCRdb stores just in-frame clones and leaves some out. The sample has tens of thousands of clones; about 90% are singletons. Input material: peripheral blood. The TCR originated in a man between 35 and 55 years old with COVID-19, enrolled during active disease.

The CDR3 loop reads CASSDGRGLKGYGYTF. Here the CDR3 DNA reads TGCGCCAGCAGTGATGGCAGGGGCCTTAAGGGTTATGGCTACACCTTC. This sequence joins TRBV10-1 and TRBJ1-2, with TRBD1 as a possible D gene (6 bases). The CDR3 sequence is 16 residues long. Germline loops: CDR1 WNHNN, CDR2 SYGVQD (reference sequence). V shed 3 bases and J shed 5 bases, with 19 bases lying between them.